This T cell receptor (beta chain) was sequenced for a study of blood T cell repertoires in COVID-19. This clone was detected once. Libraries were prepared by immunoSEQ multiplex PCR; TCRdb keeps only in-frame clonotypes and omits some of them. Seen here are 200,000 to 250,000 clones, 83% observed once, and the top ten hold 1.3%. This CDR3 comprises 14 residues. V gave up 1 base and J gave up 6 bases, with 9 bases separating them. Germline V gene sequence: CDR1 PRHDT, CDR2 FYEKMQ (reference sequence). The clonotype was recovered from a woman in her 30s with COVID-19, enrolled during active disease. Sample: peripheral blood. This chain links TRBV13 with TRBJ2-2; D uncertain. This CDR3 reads CASSLAILAGELFF. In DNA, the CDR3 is TGTGCCAGCAGCTTAGCTATTTTGGCCGGGGAGCTGTTTTTT. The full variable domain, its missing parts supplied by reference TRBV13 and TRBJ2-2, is AAGVIQSPRHLIKEKRETATLKCYPIPRHDTVYWYQQGPGQDPQFLISFYEKMQSDKGSIPDRFSAQQFSDYHSELNMSSLELGDSALYFCASSLAILAGELFFGEGSRLTVL.